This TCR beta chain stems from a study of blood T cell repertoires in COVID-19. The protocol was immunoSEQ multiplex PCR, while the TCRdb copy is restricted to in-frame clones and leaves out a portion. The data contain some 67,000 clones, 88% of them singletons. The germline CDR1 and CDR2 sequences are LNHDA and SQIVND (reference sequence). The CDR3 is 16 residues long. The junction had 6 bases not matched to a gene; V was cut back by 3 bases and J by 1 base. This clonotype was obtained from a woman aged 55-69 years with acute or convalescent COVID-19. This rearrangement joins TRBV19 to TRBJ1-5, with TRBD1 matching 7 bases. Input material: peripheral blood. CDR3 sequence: CASSISGQASNQPQHF. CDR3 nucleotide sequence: TGTGCCAGTAGTATTTCTGGACAGGCAAGCAATCAGCCCCAGCATTTT.